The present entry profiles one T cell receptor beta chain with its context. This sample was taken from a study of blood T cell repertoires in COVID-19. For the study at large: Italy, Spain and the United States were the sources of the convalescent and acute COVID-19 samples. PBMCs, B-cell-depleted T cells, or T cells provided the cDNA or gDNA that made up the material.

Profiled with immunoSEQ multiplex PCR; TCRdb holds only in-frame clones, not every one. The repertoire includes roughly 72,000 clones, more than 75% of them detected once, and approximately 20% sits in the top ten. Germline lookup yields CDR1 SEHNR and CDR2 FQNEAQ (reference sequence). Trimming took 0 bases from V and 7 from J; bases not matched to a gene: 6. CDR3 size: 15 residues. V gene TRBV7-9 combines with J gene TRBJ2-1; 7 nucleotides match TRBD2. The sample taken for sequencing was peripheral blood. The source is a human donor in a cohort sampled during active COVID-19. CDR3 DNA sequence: TGTGCCAGCAGCTTAGCGGGAGGGCCTTCAAATGAGCAGTTCTTC. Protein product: CASSLAGGPSNEQFF.